This T cell receptor beta chain was found in a study of control samples from healthy donors and cancer patients. The data were produced by immunoSEQ multiplex PCR, yet TCRdb's version contains in-frame clones alone and is incomplete. The sample consists of under 300,000 clones, roughly 82% of them appearing once. Deletions cut 3 bases from V and 6 bases from J, with 18 bases between. Germline CDR1 is SEHNR and CDR2 is FQNEAQ (reference sequence). This CDR3 has 16 amino acids. This clone was seen a single time. The chain couples TRBV7-9 to TRBJ2-4, with a tentative D call TRBD2 (6 bases). Sequencing was performed on PBMCs. The source is a woman aged 55-70 years with lung cancer. The CDR3 nucleotides are TGTGCCAGCAGCTTGGGTGGGGGAGCGGGTGGAAACATTCAGTACTTC. Protein product: CASSLGGGAGGNIQYF.